The 17 T cell receptor beta chains in this list originate from one sample, sequenced in a study of PD-1 blockade in classical Hodgkin lymphoma (dated by TCRdb to 2018 to 2020). Library generation was performed with the immunoSEQ multiplex PCR assay. Not all clones reach the TCRdb copy of this immuneACCESS table, which keeps in-frame sequences only. Checked studies attribute under half of the gap to unresolved V genes and leave the rest unexplained. The sample table shows more than 4,000 clones, and 60% to 85% are seen once. In total, the top ten clones hold about 6% of the sample. According to the study, the label for this sample's time point signals: cycle 1 day 1 (C1D1), immediately before nivolumab initiation. All trial patients had relapsed after autologous stem cell transplantation, with cohorts A, B and C differing in prior brentuximab vedotin exposure. Using a Miltenyi CD4+ T cell isolation kit, CD4+ T cells were purified from thawed PBMCs through magnetic negative selection.

The sample consisted of CD4+ T cells from blood, taken at baseline. These TCRs come from a human donor with classical Hodgkin lymphoma.

V gene TRBV28 combines with J gene TRBJ1-4, with a tentative D call TRBD1 (5 bases). The CDR3 has 14 residues. Trimming stripped 5 bases from V and 8 bases from J, with 15 bases between. Germline lookup yields CDR1 MDHEN and CDR2 SYDVKM. For the CDR3, the DNA is TGTGCCAGCAGTCCCCCAGGGCCCAACGAAAAACTGTTTTTT. This translates into CASSPPGPNEKLFF.

This clone was counted a single time. The rearrangement links TRBV5-1 to TRBJ2-1; TRBD2 matches at 10 bases. Germline-derived CDR1 and CDR2 are SGHRS and YFSETQ. V trimming: 2 bases; J trimming: 8 bases; junction bases outside the gene matches: 7. The CDR3 is 15 residues long. This CDR3 reads CASSFQAGGPHEQFF. Written as DNA, the CDR3 is TGCGCCAGCAGCTTCCAAGCGGGGGGGCCGCATGAGCAGTTCTTC.

The gene calls are TRBV7-2 and TRBJ2-5; perhaps TRBD1 as D (5 bases). V was shortened by 4 bases and J by 5 bases, with 14 bases between the two germline ends. CDR1 is SGHTA, CDR2 FQGNSA, per germline. The CDR3 is 14 residues long. The CDR3 DNA sequence: TGTGCCAGCAGCTACCGACGGACAAGGGAGACCCAGTACTTC. Its protein product is CASSYRRTRETQYF.

The chain combines TRBV2 with TRBJ1-1, with D unclear. CDR1 SNHLY and CDR2 FYNNEI come from the germline V gene. Trimming removed 2 bases at V and 5 bases at J, with 24 bases between. CDR3 length: 18 residues. For the CDR3, the DNA is TGTGCCAGCAGTGAATTGGGATACTTGCAGGCCTCCTGGACTGAAGCTTTCTTT. Translated, it gives CASSELGYLQASWTEAFF.

The J gene is TRBJ1-3, the V gene TRBV5-4; D is uncertain. The CDR3 extends over 15 amino acids. Trimming left V 0 bases short and J 2 bases short, with 9 bases between. The germline V gene encodes CDR1 SGHNT and CDR2 YYREEE (reference sequence). The CDR3 loop is CASSLGGTAGNTIYF. In DNA form, the CDR3 reads TGTGCCAGCAGCTTGGGGGGAACCGCTGGAAACACCATATATTTT.

This clone was counted between two and nine times. Relative to the germline gene, one junction end is altered; a read error may explain this. The chain uses TRBV11-3 and TRBJ2-1; D may correspond to TRBD1 or TRBD2 (6 bases each). Germline V gives CDR1 SGHNT, CDR2 YENEEA. The CDR3 covers 18 residues. CDR3 in amino acids: CASSSGGARRGVYDEQFF. CDR3 coding DNA: TGTGCCAGCAGCTCAGGAGGGGCCCGTAGGGGGGTCTACGATGAGCAGTTCTTC.

The rearrangement uses TRBV7-9 and TRBJ2-6; no definite D call. The CDR3 loop spans 16 amino acids. CDR1 and CDR2 from the germline V gene are SEHNR and FQNEAQ (reference sequence). Trimming stripped 1 base from V and 0 bases from J, with 7 bases between. The CDR3 DNA sequence: TGTGCCAGCAGCTTAGAGCAGATCTCTGGGGCCAACGTCCTGACTTTC. Its protein product is CASSLEQISGANVLTF.

This clone came up once. This chain connects TRBV7-8 to TRBJ2-1; 8 bases are a match to TRBD1. The CDR3 extends over 15 amino acids. Germline-derived CDR1 and CDR2 are SGHVS and FQNEAQ. The V and J ends lost 5 bases and 9 bases, in that order; junction bases with no gene match: 12. The CDR3 sequence: CASSLWDRISGEQFF. In DNA, the CDR3 is TGTGCCAGCAGCCTATGGGACAGGATTTCCGGTGAGCAGTTCTTC.

The rearrangement uses TRBV18 and TRBJ1-1, with no clear D. Trimming left V 6 bases short and J 10 bases short, with 18 bases between. CDR3 length: 13 residues. Germline V gene lookup returns CDR1 KGHSH and CDR2 LQKENI. CDR3 sequence (DNA): TGTGCCAGCTCCCCAGGATCTTCCGGGATAGCTTTCTTT. This translates into CASSPGSSGIAFF.

CDR3 bases: TGTGCCTGGAGCTACGGGGGGACCACCCTAAACACCGGGGAGCTGTTTTTT. It yields the protein CAWSYGGTTLNTGELFF. The chain joins TRBV30 to TRBJ2-2, with 7 bases matching TRBD2. The CDR3 extends over 17 amino acids. Germline trimming cut 3 bases from V and 2 bases from J; bases unmatched to any gene: 12. CDR1 is GTSNPN and CDR2 is SVGIG in the germline V gene (reference sequence).

The J gene is TRBJ2-3, the V gene TRBV7-2; D remains ambiguous. Trimming pared 2 bases from V and 0 bases from J, leaving 6 bases between. CDR1 and CDR2 from the germline V gene are SGHTA and FQGNSA. The CDR3 contains 14 residues. The CDR3 DNA reads TGTGCCAGCAGCTTACGGTCCAGCACAGATACGCAGTATTTT. It encodes CASSLRSSTDTQYF. The whole variable domain, filled in from reference TRBV7-2 and TRBJ2-3, reads GAGVSQSPSNKVTEKGKDVELRCDPISGHTALYWYRQSLGQGLEFLIYFQGNSAPDKSGLPSDRFSAERTGGSVSTLTIQRTQQEDSAVYLCASSLRSSTDTQYFGPGTRLTVL.

The CDR3 is CASSSYRGLRSYEQYF. In nucleotides, the CDR3 is TGTGCCAGCAGCTCCTACAGGGGGCTCCGGTCCTACGAGCAGTACTTC. V and J are TRBV11-2 and TRBJ2-7, with 9 bases matching TRBD1. The CDR3 covers 16 residues. V lost 4 bases and J lost 1; bases outside the gene matches: 8. Germline-derived CDR1 and CDR2 are SGHAT and FQNNGV.

The chain employs TRBV6-9 and TRBJ2-5; D unresolved. Trimming pared 6 bases from V and 4 bases from J, leaving 9 bases between. From germline, CDR1 is MNHGY and CDR2 SVAAGI. The CDR3 consists of 12 residues. As DNA, the CDR3 is TGTGCCAGCAGAGCCCAGGCAGAGACCCAGTACTTC. Encoded protein: CASRAQAETQYF.

In this sample, this clone turned up once. The chain has TRBV27 and TRBJ2-7; D is unresolved. V was cut by 2 bases and J by 0 bases, with 8 bases left in between. The CDR3 is 14 amino acids. Germline V lookup: CDR1 MNHEY, CDR2 SMNVEV (reference sequence). The CDR3 DNA reads as TGTGCCAGCAGTTTAAGCCCCAACTCCTACGAGCAGTACTTC. It codes for CASSLSPNSYEQYF.

This rearrangement joins TRBV6-5 to TRBJ1-1; D gene ambiguous. CDR1 is MNHEY, CDR2 SVGAGI, per germline. CDR3 size: 13 residues. Between the trimmed V and J ends, which lost 6 bases and 3 bases, there was a span of 11 bases. The CDR3 region is CASRRVIYTEAFF. CDR3 DNA: TGTGCCAGCAGAAGAGTGATCTACACTGAAGCTTTCTTT.

The chain couples TRBV5-1 to TRBJ2-5; 9 nucleotides agree with TRBD2. The CDR3 covers 16 residues. The germline V gene has CDR1 SGHRS and CDR2 YFSETQ. V lost 6 bases to trimming and J lost 2 bases; unmatched junction nucleotides: 11. Here the CDR3 DNA reads TGCGCCAGCAAAAGGGGGCCTAGCGGGATGCAAGAGACCCAGTACTTC. Its protein is CASKRGPSGMQETQYF.

The chain has TRBV5-1 and TRBJ1-3; no reliable D call. Germline-derived CDR1 and CDR2 are SGHRS and YFSETQ. V was shortened by 4 bases and J by 0 bases, with 11 bases between the two germline ends. The CDR3 contains 15 residues. This CDR3 is CASSPRPSSGNTIYF. CDR3 DNA: TGCGCCAGCAGCCCCCGACCCAGCTCTGGAAACACCATATATTTT. Full variable domain (missing parts from reference TRBV5-1 and TRBJ1-3): KAGVTQTPRYLIKTRGQQVTLSCSPISGHRSVSWYQQTPGQGLQFLFEYFSETQRNKGNFPGRFSGRQFSNSRSEMNVSTLELGDSALYLCASSPRPSSGNTIYFGEGSWLTVV.